This T cell receptor (beta chain) came from a study of tumor and adjacent non-tumor tissue in lung cancer. In the study overall: Patients comprised 12 adenocarcinoma, a couple of squamous cell carcinoma and 1 small cell lung cancer. Findings of the study overall: Tumor TCR diversity, when higher, was linked to shorter survival. Tumor tissue had significantly higher TCR diversity than normal lung. Normal lung showed higher cumulative top 100 clone frequency than tumor.

No cell sorting was done before RNA was extracted from the tissue. This non-tumor lung sample came from over 3 cm beyond the tumor edge. This CDR3 has 17 residues. Germline CDR1 reads KGHDR; CDR2 reads SFDVKD. Concerning this clonotype itself: What it recognizes is unknown. Sequence at one end of the junction differs from germline and may be a read error.

The library came from three nested PCR rounds adapted from ARM-PCR protocols. MiXCR, applied by TCRdb to the multiplex PCR reads, yields one record per CDR3 protein. The data hold more than 75,000 distinct CDR3 sequences, with around three quarters observed a single time. The J gene is TRBJ1-4, the V gene TRBV24-1, with 9 bases lining up with TRBD1. This clonotype was sampled from a man aged 60 to 75 with small cell lung cancer. The specimen sequenced was distant non-tumor lung tissue. The CDR3 nucleotides are TGTGCCACCAGTGACACTCGATCTGGGACAGGGAATGAAAAATTGTTTTTT. Amino acid sequence: CATSDTRSGTGNEKLFF.